This T cell receptor (beta chain) comes out of a study of control samples from healthy donors and cancer patients. The CDR3 sequence is 18 residues long. TCRdb's table, derived via immunoSEQ multiplex PCR, lists solely in-frame clones and lacks some. This repertoire shows approximately 46,000 clones, approximately 87% found once; its top ten account for roughly a tenth. The sequenced material came from PBMCs. The receptor's source is a woman aged 55-69 years with lung cancer. The chain recombines TRBV21-1 with TRBJ1-2; the table's D call, TRBD1, has no DNA check behind it. TRBV21-1 is given as a pseudogene. The CDR3 DNA reads as TGTGCCAGCAGCAAAATAGTGGGCGACAGCAGGCCAAACTATGGCTACACCTTC. It is translated as CASSKIVGDSRPNYGYTF.